The 19 T cell receptor beta chains in this list originate from one sample, sequenced in a study of CD8 T cells in ankylosing spondylitis. TCRdb re-analysed the 5' RACE reads in MiXCR, keeping a single row per CDR3 protein. The table shows 150,000 to 250,000 distinct CDR3 sequences, with around 13% occurring only once. The sequenced material came from blood, either unsorted or a sorted T cell fraction (not recorded which). The receptors originated from a male donor with ankylosing spondylitis or in good health (not recorded which).

About this clonotype itself: A junction end diverges from the germline sequence, so it may reflect a read error. The rearrangement joins TRBV20-1 to TRBJ1-1, with 9 bases identical to TRBD1. This CDR3 is 16 amino acids long. Germline CDR1 is DFQATT and CDR2 is SNEGSKA (reference sequence). CDR3 coding DNA: TGCTGTGCTGGTCCCGGGACAGGGAAAGGGGGCACTGAAGCTTTCTTT. Its translation: CCAGPGTGKGGTEAFF.

This chain joins TRBV7-2 and TRBJ2-3; no reliable D call. The CDR3 extends over 16 amino acids. Deletions cut 0 bases from V and 2 bases from J, with 12 bases between. Looked up from germline, CDR1 is SGHTA and CDR2 is FQGNSA. CDR3 DNA: TGTGCCAGCAGCTTAGCACTCGAAGGATACACAGATACGCAGTATTTT. Amino acids: CASSLALEGYTDTQYF. The complete variable domain, with remaining parts taken from reference TRBV7-2 and TRBJ2-3, reads GAGVSQSPSNKVTEKGKDVELRCDPISGHTALYWYRQSLGQGLEFLIYFQGNSAPDKSGLPSDRFSAERTGGSVSTLTIQRTQQEDSAVYLCASSLALEGYTDTQYFGPGTRLTVL.

This clonotype occurred many times. Here the CDR3 DNA reads TGTGCCAGCCATCCGACAGCTGCCTACGAGCAGTACTTC. It encodes CASHPTAAYEQYF. This rearrangement joins TRBV27 to TRBJ2-7, with TRBD1 as a possible D gene (5 bases). CDR1 is MNHEY and CDR2 is SMNVEV in the germline V gene (reference sequence). Trimming took 8 bases from V and 2 from J, leaving 13 bases between them. This CDR3 is built from 13 residues.

The genes are TRBV20-1 and TRBJ1-1; TRBD1 aligns across 9 bases. The CDR3 has 14 residues. Germline assignment: CDR1 DFQATT and CDR2 SNEGSKA (reference sequence). After removal of 1 base from V and 1 base from J, the junction contained 1 base not matched to a gene. The DNA for the CDR3 is TGCAGTGCTAGAGGGGGACAGGGGAACACTGAAGCTTTCTTT. It specifies CSARGGQGNTEAFF.

This clonotype turned up a few times. The genes are TRBV4-1 and TRBJ1-1; D remains unclear. Germline V gene data show CDR1 as MGHRA and CDR2 as YSYEKL. This CDR3 has 15 residues. V lost 1 base, J lost 0 bases, and 9 bases lay in between. This chain's CDR3 is CASSQVGGMNTEAFF. In DNA form, the CDR3 reads TGCGCCAGCAGCCAAGTAGGCGGAATGAACACTGAAGCTTTCTTT.

This clonotype was counted ten times or more. The V call is TRBV5-1, the J call TRBJ2-6, with a tentative D call TRBD1 (6 bases). The germline CDR1 and CDR2 sequences are SGHRS and YFSETQ. CDR3 length: 16 amino acids. Trimming took 5 bases from V and 2 from J, leaving 14 bases between them. The CDR3 coding sequence is TGCGCCAGCAGGTGGGACATCTCGACTGGGGCCAACGTCCTGACTTTC. Residues: CASRWDISTGANVLTF.

The chain recombines TRBV9 with TRBJ2-2; TRBD1 might be the D (7 bases). CDR3 length equals 14 residues. In germline, CDR1 is SGDLS, CDR2 YYNGEE. Trimming removed 6 bases from V and 1 base from J, with 10 bases in between. CDR3: CASNQGGNTGELFF. The CDR3 DNA reads TGTGCCAGCAATCAGGGGGGGAACACCGGGGAGCTGTTTTTT.

There are many counts of this clonotype. CDR3 in amino acids: CASSSWGLTDTQYF. CDR3 nucleotides: TGTGCCAGCAGCTCGTGGGGGCTCACAGATACGCAGTATTTT. The rearrangement joins TRBV7-9 to TRBJ2-3; possible D gene TRBD1, 6 bases. V was cut by 4 bases and J by 2 bases, with 10 bases left in between. The CDR3 contains 14 residues. CDR1 is SEHNR, CDR2 FQNEAQ, per germline (reference sequence). The full variable domain, completed using reference TRBV7-9 and TRBJ2-3, is DTGVSQNPRHKITKRGQNVTFRCDPISEHNRLYWYRQTLGQGPEFLTYFQNEAQLEKSRLLSDRFSAERPKGSFSTLEIQRTEQGDSAMYLCASSSWGLTDTQYFGPGTRLTVL.

This clonotype was recorded a few times. V is TRBV12-3 or TRBV12-4 and J is TRBJ1-6; TRBD1 is a possible D gene (5 bases). Trimming shortened V by 1 base and J by 5 bases, and 9 bases separated the two germline ends. This CDR3 region has 15 residues. This CDR3 is CASSLDGAHNSPLHF. CDR3 DNA: TGTGCCAGCAGTTTAGACGGGGCCCATAATTCACCCCTCCACTTT.

The chain uses TRBV10-3 and TRBJ2-7; D is perhaps TRBD1 or TRBD2 (5 bases each). Germline lookup yields CDR1 ENHRY and CDR2 SYGVKD. This CDR3 spans 14 amino acids. V was cut by 2 bases and J by 0 bases, with 8 bases left in between. The CDR3, as DNA: TGTGCCATCAGTGAGAGGGGAGTCTCCTACGAGCAGTACTTC. It specifies CAISERGVSYEQYF.

This clonotype has a handful of counts. The chain employs TRBV7-9 and TRBJ2-5; D ambiguous. Germline assignment: CDR1 SEHNR and CDR2 FQNEAQ (reference sequence). This CDR3 is built from 13 residues. Trimming took off 6 bases at V and 4 bases at J, with 12 bases between the two ends. The CDR3 DNA sequence: TGTGCCAGCAGTCCAGGCGTTAGAGAGACCCAGTACTTC. Translation: CASSPGVRETQYF.

This chain uses TRBV3-1 with TRBJ1-2; D call uncertain. The V gene's germline CDR1 is LGHDT and CDR2 YNNKEL (reference sequence). The CDR3 totals 12 residues. The V end was cut by 2 bases, the J end by 7 bases, with 8 bases between. The CDR3 DNA reads TGTGCCAGCAGCCAACTGGACCGTGGCTACACCTTC. It yields the protein CASSQLDRGYTF.

This clonotype was observed at least ten times. The CDR3 DNA follows: TGTGCCAGCAGCCCATACCGGGACAGGGCAACCGGGGAGCTGTTTTTT. Its protein product is CASSPYRDRATGELFF. The chain uses TRBV7-9 and TRBJ2-2, with TRBD1 matching over 9 bases. The CDR3 loop spans 16 amino acids. In germline, CDR1 is SEHNR, CDR2 FQNEAQ (reference sequence). J was trimmed by 5 bases and V by 5 bases; bases with no gene match: 9.

The CDR3 reads CASSQGATRADTQYF. The CDR3 DNA reads as TGTGCCAGCAGCCAGGGGGCCACCCGGGCAGATACGCAGTATTTT. The chain has TRBV27 and TRBJ2-3; 8 bases fit TRBD1. V lost 6 bases, J lost 4 bases, and 9 bases stayed unmatched. The CDR3 totals 15 residues. Germline lookup yields CDR1 MNHEY and CDR2 SMNVEV (reference sequence).

In this sample, this clonotype turned up many times. The genes are TRBV4-1 and TRBJ2-2; 13 positions match TRBD2. The J segment lost 7 bases and the V segment lost 4 bases, leaving 12 bases of the junction unmatched. CDR3 length: 18 residues. CDR1 and CDR2 (germline): MGHRA, YSYEKL. CDR3 DNA: TGCGCCAGCAGCCTAGCTGGACTAGCGGGGGCTTGGGGCGGGGAGCTGTTTTTT. Translating it yields CASSLAGLAGAWGGELFF.

This sequence joins TRBV11-2 and TRBJ2-7; D may be TRBD1 (5 bases). Trimming removed 7 bases from V and 10 bases from J, with 14 bases in between. Germline CDR1 SGHAT, CDR2 FQNNGV. The CDR3 loop spans 11 amino acids. The CDR3 sequence: CASTLGADQYF. CDR3 nucleotide sequence: TGTGCCAGCACCCTAGGGGCGGACCAGTACTTC.

This clonotype was recorded a few times. J is TRBJ2-3 and V is TRBV27; no reliable D call. Germline loops: CDR1 MNHEY, CDR2 SMNVEV (reference sequence). There are 15 residues in the CDR3. V lost 3 bases and J lost 6, with 16 bases in between. CDR3 in DNA: TGTGCCAGCAGTTTTAGCTCCCCCTCCCCGGATACGCAGTATTTT. It yields the protein CASSFSSPSPDTQYF.

This clonotype was seen many times. The rearrangement uses TRBV20-1 and TRBJ2-1, with 8 bases lining up with TRBD2. Germline CDR1 reads DFQATT; CDR2 reads SNEGSKA (reference sequence). The CDR3 consists of 17 residues. With 0 bases clipped from V and 1 base from J, the junction kept 8 bases outside the gene matches. As DNA, the CDR3 is TGCAGTGCTAGAGATGTGTCAGAGCGGGAGTCCTACAATGAGCAGTTCTTC. It specifies CSARDVSERESYNEQFF.

This clonotype has only a few counts. V gene TRBV6-5 combines with J gene TRBJ2-2; D call uncertain. Germline V gene data show CDR1 as MNHEY and CDR2 as SVGAGI. The CDR3 consists of 14 residues. V shed 2 bases and J shed 5 bases, with 9 bases lying between them. DNA of the CDR3: TGTGCCAGCAGTTACGGTTCGTCAACCGGGGAGCTGTTTTTT. Translation gives CASSYGSSTGELFF.